This T cell receptor (beta chain) was profiled in a study of T cell repertoires in cytomegalovirus infection. Whole-study context: HLA-B-restricted CMV epitopes that are well studied, plus recently identified HLA-C-restricted ones, were used by the study. Indicated by public TCR beta signatures were CMV infection and matching HLA type.

This CDR3 contains 14 residues. Germline lookup yields CDR1 SGHVT and CDR2 SQSDAQ. Trimming left V 6 bases short and J 2 bases short, with 12 bases between. Notes on the study in general: Within the response measured ex vivo, HLA-C-restricted CMV-specific TCR beta clonotypes were dominant.

TCRdb re-called the reads through MiXCR, storing one row per CDR3 protein. The data hold about 740,000 distinct CDR3 sequences, with roughly 33% observed a single time. To note about this clonotype: Antigen specificity is unknown.

The specimen comprised cultured PBMCs, sampled from culture after CMV antigen stimulation. The chain is built from TRBV7-4 and TRBJ2-3, with D unresolved. The sequence was collected from a human donor in good health (CMV status not recorded). Some clones in this sample may be carry-over from other donors' samples. This CDR3 is CASSSARTTDTQYF. As DNA, the CDR3 is TGTGCCAGCAGTTCGGCTCGAACCACAGATACGCAGTATTTT.